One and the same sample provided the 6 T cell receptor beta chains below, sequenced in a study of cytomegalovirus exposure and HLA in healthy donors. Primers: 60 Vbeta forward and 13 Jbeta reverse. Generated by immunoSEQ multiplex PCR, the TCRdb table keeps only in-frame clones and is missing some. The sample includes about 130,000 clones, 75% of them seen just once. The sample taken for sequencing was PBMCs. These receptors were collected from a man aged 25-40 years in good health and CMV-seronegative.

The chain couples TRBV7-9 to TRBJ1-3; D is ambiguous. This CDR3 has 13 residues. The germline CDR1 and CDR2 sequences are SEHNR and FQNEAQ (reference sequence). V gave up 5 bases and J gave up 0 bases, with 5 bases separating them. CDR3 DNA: TGTGCCAGCAGCGCGCCCTCTGGAAACACCATATATTTT. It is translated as CASSAPSGNTIYF.

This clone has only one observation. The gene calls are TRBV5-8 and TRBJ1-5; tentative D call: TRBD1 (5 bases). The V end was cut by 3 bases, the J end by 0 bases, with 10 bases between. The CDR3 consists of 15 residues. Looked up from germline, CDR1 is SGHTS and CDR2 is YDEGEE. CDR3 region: CASSSGGYSNQPQHF. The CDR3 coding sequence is TGTGCCAGCAGCTCGGGGGGGTATAGCAATCAGCCCCAGCATTTT. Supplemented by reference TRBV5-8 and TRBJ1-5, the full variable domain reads EAGVTQSPTHLIKTRGQQATLRCSPISGHTSVYWYQQALGLGLQFLLWYDEGEERNRGNFPPRFSGRQFPNYSSELNVNALELEDSALYLCASSSGGYSNQPQHFGDGTRLSIL.

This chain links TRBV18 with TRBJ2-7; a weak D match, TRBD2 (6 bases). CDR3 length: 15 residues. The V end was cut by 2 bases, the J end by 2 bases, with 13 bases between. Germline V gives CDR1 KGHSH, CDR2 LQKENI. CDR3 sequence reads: CASSPNLADPYEQYF. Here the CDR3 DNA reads TGTGCCAGCTCACCAAACTTAGCGGACCCCTACGAGCAGTACTTC.

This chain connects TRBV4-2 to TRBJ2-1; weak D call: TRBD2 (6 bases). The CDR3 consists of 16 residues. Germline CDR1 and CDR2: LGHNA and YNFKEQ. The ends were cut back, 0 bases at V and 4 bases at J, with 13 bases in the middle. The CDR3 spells CASSQEMTRTYNEQFF. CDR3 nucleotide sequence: TGTGCCAGCAGCCAAGAGATGACTAGAACGTACAATGAGCAGTTCTTC.

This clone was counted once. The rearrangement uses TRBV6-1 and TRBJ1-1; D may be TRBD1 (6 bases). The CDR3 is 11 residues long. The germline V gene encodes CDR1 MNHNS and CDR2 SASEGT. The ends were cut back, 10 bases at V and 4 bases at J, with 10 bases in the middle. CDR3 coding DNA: TGTGCCATCACACAGGGCACTGAAGCTTTCTTT. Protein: CAITQGTEAFF.

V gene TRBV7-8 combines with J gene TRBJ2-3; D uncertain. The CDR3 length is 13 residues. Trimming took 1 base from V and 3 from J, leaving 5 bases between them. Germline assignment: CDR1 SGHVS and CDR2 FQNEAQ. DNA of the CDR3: TGTGCCAGCAGCTTAGAACTAACAGATACGCAGTATTTT. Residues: CASSLELTDTQYF.